This T cell receptor (beta chain) was sequenced in a study of shared clonotypes between healthy human individuals. About the study: Each donor's CD4 naive and CD4 memory cells filled three plates apiece, CD8 naive two, and CD8 memory one.

Study results and caveats: A handful of donors held around 5% of naive CD4 clonotypes in common.

Comments on this clone: Its antigen is as yet unknown.

TCRdb's table, derived via immunoSEQ multiplex PCR, lists solely in-frame clones and lacks some. The sample has approximately 1.9 million clones, about 94% seen once; the top ten hold around 1.7%. The naive CD8 population came from CD45RO-negative cells selected for CCR7, without terminally differentiated effector memory CD45RA+ cells. Every one of the donors was a Caucasian adult that lived in Nashville, Tennessee. The sample taken for sequencing was naive CD8+ T cells from PBMCs. This sequence originates from a man younger than 35 in good health. Some clones in this sample may be carry-over from other donors' samples.

For the CDR3, the DNA is TGTGCCAGCAGCCCTAGCAACAGGGTGTACGAGCAGTACTTC. This gives the protein CASSPSNRVYEQYF. The rearrangement joins TRBV7-9 to TRBJ2-7; TRBD1 is a possible D gene (6 bases). Germline CDR1 and CDR2: SEHNR and FQNEAQ (reference sequence). The CDR3 spans 14 residues. Trimming pared 5 bases from V and 4 bases from J, leaving 15 bases between.